A single sample gave rise to the 32 T cell receptor beta chains below, sequenced in a study of T cell changes during pregnancy in multiple sclerosis. Clones were read by immunoSEQ multiplex PCR, and TCRdb kept only the in-frame ones, dropping some. The table records over 50,000 clones, approximately 90% of them present only once. The sample was peripheral blood, taken in the first trimester of pregnancy. Every receptor here comes from a female donor in good health, enrolled as a control in a pregnancy study.

V and J are TRBV7-9 and TRBJ2-1, with 7 bases that match TRBD1. The trim removed 1 base at V and 4 bases at J, leaving 4 bases unmatched. The germline V gene encodes CDR1 SEHNR and CDR2 FQNEAQ (reference sequence). There are 15 residues in the CDR3. This CDR3 is CASSLEGAFYNEQFF. DNA for the CDR3: TGTGCCAGCAGCTTAGAGGGGGCCTTTTACAATGAGCAGTTCTTC.

The chain is built from TRBV18 and TRBJ2-5; D may be TRBD1 (5 bases). Deletions cut 0 bases from V and 0 bases from J, with 8 bases between. The CDR3 consists of 15 residues. Germline V gene lookup returns CDR1 KGHSH and CDR2 LQKENI. The DNA of the CDR3 is TGTGCCAGCTCACCACCCACAGGCCACCAAGAGACCCAGTACTTC. Translation gives CASSPPTGHQETQYF.

The V gene is TRBV7-2, the J gene TRBJ1-6; 7 nucleotides line up with TRBD1. V gave up 5 bases and J gave up 14 bases; unmatched junction bases: 9. Germline loops: CDR1 SGHTA, CDR2 FQGNSA. This CDR3 region has 13 residues. The CDR3 loop reads CASSPTGYRTLHF. The DNA for the CDR3 is TGTGCCAGCAGCCCGACAGGGTATAGGACCCTCCACTTT.

This chain uses TRBV4-3 with TRBJ1-4; 8 bases map to TRBD1. This CDR3 is 16 amino acids long. V shed 0 bases, J shed 8 bases, and the junction held 8 bases outside the gene matches. Germline V CDR1 and CDR2: LGHNA, YSLEER. This CDR3 is CASSQEPQGVWEKLFF. DNA for the CDR3: TGCGCCAGCAGCCAAGAGCCACAGGGGGTGTGGGAAAAACTGTTTTTT.

This clone was counted between two and nine times. V gene TRBV25-1 combines with J gene TRBJ1-1, with D tentatively TRBD1 (6 bases). This CDR3 has 14 residues. The germline V and J ends were trimmed by 2 bases and 6 bases, with 13 bases remaining between them. Germline CDR1 reads MGHDK; CDR2 reads SYGVNS. The CDR3 is CASSESTGMPEAFF. For the CDR3, the DNA is TGTGCCAGCAGTGAAAGTACAGGGATGCCTGAAGCTTTCTTT. The full variable domain, rest sourced from reference TRBV25-1 and TRBJ1-1, is EADIYQTPRYLVIGTGKKITLECSQTMGHDKMYWYQQDPGMELHLIHYSYGVNSTEKGDLSSESTVSRIRTEHFPLTLESARPSHTSQYLCASSESTGMPEAFFGQGTRLTVV.

The chain uses TRBV4-3 and TRBJ2-7, with 10 bases fitting TRBD1. The V segment lost 4 bases and the J segment 4 bases; nucleotides outside the gene matches: 16. The CDR3 is 18 residues long. The V gene's germline CDR1 is LGHNA and CDR2 YSLEER. The CDR3 region is CASSLNPGSGQGVYEQYF. CDR3 in DNA: TGCGCCAGCAGCCTCAACCCCGGGAGTGGACAGGGGGTATACGAGCAGTACTTC.

J is TRBJ1-4 and V is TRBV7-8; D is ambiguous. The CDR3 contains 17 residues. Germline assignment: CDR1 SGHVS and CDR2 FQNEAQ. Trimming pared 1 base from V and 4 bases from J, leaving 16 bases between. In DNA, the CDR3 is TGTGCCAGCAGCTTAGACATCCCTGGAGGCTTTAATGAAAAACTGTTTTTT. Translation: CASSLDIPGGFNEKLFF.

The chain links TRBV6-1 to TRBJ2-7; 10 bases are shared with TRBD2. V shed 7 bases and J 4 bases; nucleotides not matched to a gene: 10. CDR3 length equals 15 residues. From germline, CDR1 is MNHNS and CDR2 SASEGT. DNA of the CDR3: TGTGCCAGCACCCCTCAGGGGACTAGCGAGTACGAGCAGTACTTC. This encodes CASTPQGTSEYEQYF.

The chain links TRBV19 to TRBJ2-3; D might be TRBD2 (6 bases). This CDR3 has 14 residues. CDR1 is LNHDA and CDR2 is SQIVND in the germline V gene (reference sequence). V lost 3 bases, J lost 0 bases, and 7 bases lay in between. CDR3 protein: CASSIGGSTDTQYF. The CDR3 DNA follows: TGTGCCAGTAGTATTGGGGGGAGCACAGATACGCAGTATTTT.

This rearrangement joins TRBV11-1 to TRBJ1-1, with D maybe TRBD1 (5 bases). CDR3 length: 13 residues. CDR1 and CDR2 from the germline V gene are SGHAT and FQDESV (reference sequence). Trimming pared 5 bases from V and 1 base from J, leaving 8 bases between. The CDR3 region is CASSLGQNTEAFF. CDR3 nucleotides: TGTGCCAGCAGCCTCGGACAGAACACTGAAGCTTTCTTT.

This rearrangement joins TRBV7-2 to TRBJ1-5; a weak D match, TRBD1 (5 bases). Germline V gene lookup returns CDR1 SGHTA and CDR2 FQGNSA. This CDR3 region has 16 residues. V lost 0 bases, J lost 1 base, and 10 bases lay in between. CDR3 coding DNA: TGTGCCAGCAGCTTAGCGGGGGGAGGAAGCAATCAGCCCCAGCATTTT. Amino acid sequence: CASSLAGGGSNQPQHF.

The chain is built from TRBV2 and TRBJ1-1; D remains unclear. The germline V and J ends were trimmed by 6 bases and 3 bases, with 14 bases remaining between them. The CDR3 runs to 14 residues. Germline CDR1 and CDR2: SNHLY and FYNNEI. The CDR3 sequence is CASRNFISDTEAFF. CDR3 DNA sequence: TGTGCCAGCAGGAATTTCATTTCGGACACTGAAGCTTTCTTT.

The chain joins TRBV6-1 to TRBJ1-6; possibly TRBD1 for D (6 bases). This CDR3 region has 13 residues. V gave up 5 bases and J gave up 10 bases, with 12 bases separating them. Germline CDR1 and CDR2: MNHNS and SASEGT. The DNA of the CDR3 is TGTGCCAGCAGTACCGACAGGTTCTCACCCCTCCACTTT. This translates into CASSTDRFSPLHF.

The chain is built from TRBV4-3 and TRBJ1-4, with D tentatively TRBD1 (5 bases). The CDR3 covers 17 residues. CDR1 is LGHNA and CDR2 is YSLEER in the germline V gene. V was pared by 2 bases and J by 8 bases, with 21 bases between. The CDR3 sequence: CASSQTGPGVSREKLFF. The DNA for the CDR3 is TGCGCCAGCAGCCAAACTGGGCCGGGGGTTTCCAGAGAAAAACTGTTTTTT.

The chain carries TRBV6-6 and TRBJ1-1, with D possibly matching TRBD1 (5 bases). Trimming removed 0 bases from V and 3 bases from J, with 8 bases in between. Per the germline V gene, CDR1 is MNHNY and CDR2 is SVGAGI (reference sequence). The CDR3 runs 14 residues. The CDR3 region is CASSYSKGDTEAFF. The DNA of the CDR3 is TGTGCCAGCAGTTACTCGAAAGGGGACACTGAAGCTTTCTTT.

The rearrangement uses TRBV6-5 and TRBJ1-3, with D possibly matching TRBD1 (6 bases). Germline CDR1 reads MNHEY; CDR2 reads SVGAGI. This CDR3 region has 15 residues. V lost 2 bases to trimming and J lost 4 bases, with 12 bases between them. The CDR3 nucleotides read TGTGCCAGCAGTTACGGGGAAGGGGGAGGAAACACCATATATTTT. Its translation: CASSYGEGGGNTIYF.

CDR3 nucleotide sequence: TGCGCCAGCAGCTTGTGGGCAGGGAAACCAGAAGGCTACACCTTC. Translated: CASSLWAGKPEGYTF. This rearrangement joins TRBV5-1 to TRBJ1-2; D is perhaps TRBD1 (5 bases). Per germline, CDR1 SGHRS and CDR2 YFSETQ. Trimming took off 1 base at V and 8 bases at J, with 18 bases between the two ends. This CDR3 is 15 amino acids long.

This sequence joins TRBV7-2 and TRBJ2-1, with D possibly matching TRBD2 (5 bases). V was pared by 1 base and J by 9 bases, with 19 bases between. This CDR3 has 16 residues. Germline CDR1 reads SGHTA; CDR2 reads FQGNSA. The CDR3: CASSLGWRVPLSEQFF. The DNA for the CDR3 is TGTGCCAGCAGCTTAGGCTGGCGGGTACCTCTCAGTGAGCAGTTCTTC.

This chain uses TRBV2 with TRBJ1-4, with 9 bases that match TRBD1. Trimming removed 9 bases from V and 7 bases from J; junction bases left unmatched: 9. CDR3 length: 14 residues. Per germline, CDR1 SNHLY and CDR2 FYNNEI. The CDR3 DNA follows: TGTGCCAGTTCCAGGACAGGGGACAGTGAAAAACTGTTTTTT. This codes for CASSRTGDSEKLFF.

This clone turned up a few times. The V call is TRBV19, the J call TRBJ1-1; 9 positions match TRBD1. Per germline, CDR1 LNHDA and CDR2 SQIVND (reference sequence). The CDR3 consists of 13 residues. With V trimmed by 6 bases and J by 7 bases, 6 bases remained unmatched. CDR3 amino acids: CASRRGTGSEAFF. In DNA form, the CDR3 reads TGTGCCAGTAGAAGAGGGACAGGGAGTGAAGCTTTCTTT. Looking up the rest from reference TRBV19 and TRBJ1-1 gives the full variable domain: DGGITQSPKYLFRKEGQNVTLSCEQNLNHDAMYWYRQDPGQGLRLIYYSQIVNDFQKGDIAEGYSVSREKKESFPLTVTSAQKNPTAFYLCASRRGTGSEAFFGQGTRLTVV.

The V and J genes are TRBV6-1 and TRBJ1-4; the D gene is possibly TRBD1 (5 bases). Trimming removed 4 bases from V and 8 bases from J, with 17 bases in between. The V gene's germline CDR1 is MNHNS and CDR2 SASEGT. The CDR3 consists of 15 residues. CDR3 region: CASSALRGEGEKLFF. The CDR3 DNA follows: TGTGCCAGCAGTGCGCTTCGGGGGGAAGGGGAAAAACTGTTTTTT.

The genes are TRBV30 and TRBJ1-1; D perhaps matches TRBD1 (5 bases). The CDR3 consists of 15 residues. The V gene lost 3 bases and the J gene lost 4 bases, with 18 bases spanning the gap. The germline CDR1 and CDR2 sequences are GTSNPN and SVGIG (reference sequence). CDR3 in amino acids: CAWRALTRGGTEAFF. The CDR3 coding sequence is TGTGCCTGGAGGGCCCTAACCCGGGGGGGCACTGAAGCTTTCTTT. The full variable domain, its missing parts supplied by reference TRBV30 and TRBJ1-1, is SQTIHQWPATLVQPVGSPLSLECTVEGTSNPNLYWYRQAAGRGLQLLFYSVGIGQISSEVPQNLSASRPQDRQFILSSKKLLLSDSGFYLCAWRALTRGGTEAFFGQGTRLTVV.

The chain combines TRBV10-3 with TRBJ1-3; a possible D gene is TRBD1 (5 bases). The V end lost 2 bases, the J end lost 2 bases, and 7 bases lay between the germline ends. Germline V gene data show CDR1 as ENHRY and CDR2 as SYGVKD. There are 14 residues in the CDR3. CDR3 loop: CAISEAGTGNTIYF. The CDR3 DNA reads TGTGCCATCAGTGAGGCAGGGACTGGAAACACCATATATTTT.

The chain joins TRBV27 to TRBJ1-1; TRBD1 matches 7 bases. CDR3 length: 14 residues. V was pared by 7 bases and J by 1 base, with 6 bases of the junction left unmatched. Germline V gene lookup returns CDR1 MNHEY and CDR2 SMNVEV (reference sequence). CDR3 nucleotide sequence: TGTGCCAGCAACCGACAGGGCCCGAACACTGAAGCTTTCTTT. It translates to CASNRQGPNTEAFF.

V and J are TRBV6-5 and TRBJ2-7; no definite D call. There are 15 residues in the CDR3. The germline gives CDR1 MNHEY, CDR2 SVGAGI. Trimming took 0 bases from V and 0 from J, leaving 9 bases between them. CDR3 coding DNA: TGTGCCAGCAGTTACTCGATGAGGTCCTCCTACGAGCAGTACTTC. Its protein product is CASSYSMRSSYEQYF.

The chain uses TRBV6-6 and TRBJ2-3; D possibly corresponds to TRBD1 (6 bases). Trimming shortened V by 6 bases and J by 3 bases, and 16 bases separated the two germline ends. Germline assignment: CDR1 MNHNY and CDR2 SVGAGI (reference sequence). The length of the CDR3 is 15 residues. The CDR3 DNA sequence: TGTGCCAGCAGCTACGGGCCCCAGGGGACAGATACGCAGTATTTT. Its translation is CASSYGPQGTDTQYF.

The chain recombines TRBV15 with TRBJ2-7; D is unresolved. The germline V and J ends were trimmed by 5 bases and 0 bases, with 11 bases remaining between them. This CDR3 region has 14 residues. Germline assignment: CDR1 LNHNV and CDR2 YYDKDF (reference sequence). In nucleotides, the CDR3 is TGTGCCACCAGCGGTAAGGCAGGCTCCTACGAGCAGTACTTC. Encoded protein: CATSGKAGSYEQYF. Full variable domain (rest looked up from reference TRBV15 and TRBJ2-7): DAMVIQNPRYQVTQFGKPVTLSCSQTLNHNVMYWYQQKSSQAPKLLFHYYDKDFNNEADTPDNFQSRRPNTSFCFLDIRSPGLGDTAMYLCATSGKAGSYEQYFGPGTRLTVT.

This chain joins TRBV25-1 and TRBJ1-2, with a possible D match to TRBD1 (6 bases). The V gene lost 0 bases and the J gene lost 1 base, with 6 bases spanning the gap. Germline values: CDR1 MGHDK, CDR2 SYGVNS. The CDR3 loop spans 14 amino acids. The CDR3 sequence: CASSEYRGNYGYTF. The CDR3 bases are TGTGCCAGCAGTGAATACAGGGGTAACTATGGCTACACCTTC.

V is TRBV19 and J is TRBJ1-1; 9 bases align to TRBD1. Germline CDR1 is LNHDA and CDR2 is SQIVND (reference sequence). The V gene end was trimmed by 7 bases and the J gene end by 5 bases; junction bases not matched to a gene: 11. The CDR3 runs 15 residues. DNA of the CDR3: TGTGCCAGTAAACGATTACAGGGGGCCGAAACTGAAGCTTTCTTT. It codes for CASKRLQGAETEAFF. The whole variable domain, filled in from reference TRBV19 and TRBJ1-1, reads DGGITQSPKYLFRKEGQNVTLSCEQNLNHDAMYWYRQDPGQGLRLIYYSQIVNDFQKGDIAEGYSVSREKKESFPLTVTSAQKNPTAFYLCASKRLQGAETEAFFGQGTRLTVV.

The chain uses TRBV7-2 and TRBJ2-2; no firm D call. The V end lost 5 bases, the J end lost 7 bases, and 11 bases lay between the germline ends. Germline V lookup: CDR1 SGHTA, CDR2 FQGNSA. The CDR3 has 13 residues. The DNA for the CDR3 is TGTGCCAGCAGCCTACTTCAGGACGGGGAGCTGTTTTTT. It yields the protein CASSLLQDGELFF.

The chain recombines TRBV5-6 with TRBJ2-7; D is undetermined. The CDR3 is 13 residues long. The germline V gene encodes CDR1 SGHDT and CDR2 YYEEEE. Trimming removed 4 bases at V and 0 bases at J, with 8 bases between. CDR3 in amino acids: CASSATVSYEQYF. The CDR3 nucleotides are TGTGCCAGCAGCGCGACTGTCTCCTACGAGCAGTACTTC.

The CDR3 spells CASSLPRLAGGNEQFF. The CDR3 DNA is TGTGCCAGCAGCCTACCGCGACTAGCGGGGGGAAATGAGCAGTTCTTC. The chain joins TRBV11-3 to TRBJ2-1, with TRBD2 matching 13 bases. Trimming took 5 bases from V and 7 from J; bases not matched to a gene: 8. Germline lookup yields CDR1 SGHNT and CDR2 YENEEA. This CDR3 region has 16 residues.